This T cell receptor beta chain was documented in a study of T cells expressing NK-cell markers. In the study overall: HCMV serostatus: most of the eight sequenced donors positive, one negative.

Per germline, CDR1 MDHEN and CDR2 SYDVKM. The CDR3 is made up of 13 amino acids. Scientists made TCR beta cDNA using 5'RACE template switching with UMIs. TCRdb re-called the 5' RACE reads, yielding one record per CDR3 amino acid sequence without DNA. In all, the sample yields around 550,000 distinct CDR3 sequences. The receptor was derived from a man aged 18 to 30 in good health. The rearrangement uses TRBV28 and TRBJ2-3; TCRdb's D gene call, TRBD1, goes unchecked for lack of DNA. Material: blood T cells: a sorted CD56 or NKG2C T cell subset, CD4+ or CD8+ T cells, or bulk PBMC T cells (not recorded which). The CDR3 spells CASTEGVADTQYF.